This T cell receptor beta chain is from a study of T-cell reconstitution after alpha-beta-depleted transplantation in children. Regarding the study as a whole: In patients about two months after transplant, alpha-beta T cells reportedly arose from several hundred expanded graft clones. Surviving recipient T cells and thymic progenitors underlay high day-60 TCRbeta diversity in some patients. By one year post-transplant, T-cell counts and diversity largely arose from T cells that were newly produced.

Unique molecular identifiers were used in preparing the TCRbeta library. One entry per CDR3 protein, called by TCRdb with MiXCR from the PCR reads. This repertoire shows around 240,000 distinct CDR3 sequences, 8.2% found once; its top ten account for roughly 5.8%. This CDR3 comprises 18 residues. Trimming took 4 bases from V and 3 from J, leaving 25 bases between them. This clonotype was recorded many times. Antigen specificity is unknown. The rearrangement uses TRBV12-3 or TRBV12-4 and TRBJ2-7; either TRBD1 or TRBD2 may supply D (5 bases each). Here the sequenced sample was PBMCs, mostly from graft donor cells, taken 180 days after TCRalphabeta/CD19-depleted stem cell transplant. The source is a male patient aged 10-17 years who had a stem cell transplant for acute lymphoblastic leukemia, so the T cells may come from the graft donor. The CDR3 coding sequence is TGTGCCAGCAGTTCTCATAGGGGCTCCCGACTAATCTTCTACGAGCAGTACTTC. Amino acids: CASSSHRGSRLIFYEQYF.